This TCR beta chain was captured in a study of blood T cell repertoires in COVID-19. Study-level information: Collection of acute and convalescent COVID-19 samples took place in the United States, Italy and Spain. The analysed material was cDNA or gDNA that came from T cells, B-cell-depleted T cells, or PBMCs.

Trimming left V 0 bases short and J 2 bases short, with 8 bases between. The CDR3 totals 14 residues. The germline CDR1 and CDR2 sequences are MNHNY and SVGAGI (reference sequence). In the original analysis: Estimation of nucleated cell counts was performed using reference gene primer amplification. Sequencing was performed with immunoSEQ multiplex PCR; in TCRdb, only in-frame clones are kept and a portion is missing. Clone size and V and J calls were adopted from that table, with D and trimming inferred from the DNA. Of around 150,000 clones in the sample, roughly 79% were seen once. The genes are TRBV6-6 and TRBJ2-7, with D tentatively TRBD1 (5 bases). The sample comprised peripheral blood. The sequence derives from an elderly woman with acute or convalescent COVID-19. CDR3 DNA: TGTGCCAGCAGTTACTCCACAGGAGCCTACGAGCAGTACTTC. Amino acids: CASSYSTGAYEQYF.